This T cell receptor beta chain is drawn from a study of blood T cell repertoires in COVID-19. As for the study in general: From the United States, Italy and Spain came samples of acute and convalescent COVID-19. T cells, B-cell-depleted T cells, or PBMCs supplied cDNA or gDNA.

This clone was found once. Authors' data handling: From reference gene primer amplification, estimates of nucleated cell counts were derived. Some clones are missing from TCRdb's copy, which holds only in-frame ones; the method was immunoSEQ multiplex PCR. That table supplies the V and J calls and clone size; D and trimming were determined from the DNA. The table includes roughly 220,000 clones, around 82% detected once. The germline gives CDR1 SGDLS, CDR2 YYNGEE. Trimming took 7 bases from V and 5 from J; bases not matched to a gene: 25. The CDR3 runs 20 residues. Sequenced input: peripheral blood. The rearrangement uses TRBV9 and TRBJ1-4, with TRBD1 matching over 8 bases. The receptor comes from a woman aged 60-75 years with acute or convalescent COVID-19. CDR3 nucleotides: TGTGCCAGCTCCAGCGTAGACGGGGTTCGAGGGGGACAGGCGAATGAAAAACTGTTTTTT. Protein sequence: CASSSVDGVRGGQANEKLFF.